The 23 T cell receptor beta chains below all came from one sample that was sequenced in a study of T-cell memory formation after mild COVID-19. MiXCR was run by TCRdb on the 5' RACE reads, yielding one entry per CDR3 protein. The sample yields approximately 300,000 distinct CDR3 sequences, more than 15% seen once. The sample comprised PBMCs or a T cell subset sorted from them (not recorded which). These receptors were obtained from a man younger than 35 who had mild COVID-19 (a few samples of this study predate the infection). Cell type and time point are not known.

The chain links TRBV28 to TRBJ1-5; weak D call: TRBD1 (6 bases). The V gene's germline CDR1 is MDHEN and CDR2 SYDVKM. V lost 6 bases to trimming and J lost 2 bases, with 26 bases between them. The CDR3 runs to 19 residues. The CDR3 region is CASSRDRSPGYMGNQPQHF. Written as DNA, the CDR3 is TGTGCCAGCAGCCGAGACAGGTCCCCGGGGTATATGGGCAATCAGCCCCAGCATTTT.

The V call is TRBV20-1, the J call TRBJ2-3, with 10 bases matching TRBD2. Per germline, CDR1 DFQATT and CDR2 SNEGSKA (reference sequence). V lost 5 bases to trimming and J lost 5 bases; unmatched junction nucleotides: 10. This CDR3 spans 15 amino acids. The CDR3 DNA reads TGCAGTGCTCGCCGCGGAGAGCGGGGGGGAGATACGCAGTATTTT. It codes for CSARRGERGGDTQYF.

Only a few counts were recorded for this clonotype. V usage is TRBV5-1 and J usage is TRBJ2-7; no firm D call. V was cut by 4 bases and J by 0 bases, with 11 bases left in between. The V gene's germline CDR1 is SGHRS and CDR2 YFSETQ. The CDR3 consists of 14 residues. The CDR3 coding sequence is TGCGCCAGCAGCCACTCCGTGGGCTCCTACGAGCAGTACTTC. Its protein is CASSHSVGSYEQYF.

This clonotype showed up many times. The CDR3 bases are TGTGCCAGCAGTTTAGTAGGGCGCAGCTCTGGAAACACCATATATTTT. Translating it yields CASSLVGRSSGNTIYF. The chain carries TRBV12-3 or TRBV12-4 and TRBJ1-3, with D hard to call. V lost 1 base, J lost 0 bases, and 10 bases lay in between. CDR3 length: 16 amino acids.

The chain carries TRBV4-3 and TRBJ1-2, with D maybe TRBD1 (6 bases). This CDR3 contains 14 residues. The germline V gene has CDR1 LGHNA and CDR2 YSLEER. Trimming removed 1 base at V and 5 bases at J, with 11 bases between. The CDR3 region has the DNA TGCGCCAGCAGCCAAGTAACAGGGCCTTATGGCTACACCTTC. It yields the protein CASSQVTGPYGYTF.

This clonotype was observed a few times. The chain combines TRBV29-1 with TRBJ1-1; D not certain. Germline V CDR1 and CDR2: SQVTM, ANQGSEA. The ends were cut back, 4 bases at V and 1 base at J, with 13 bases in the middle. The CDR3 runs to 14 residues. The CDR3 nucleotides read TGCAGCGTTGGTCCCTCACACGCGAACACTGAAGCTTTCTTT. This gives the protein CSVGPSHANTEAFF.

This clonotype has only a few counts. The V call is TRBV7-9, the J call TRBJ2-1, with TRBD1 as a possible D gene (5 bases). V was shortened by 2 bases and J by 5 bases, with 10 bases between the two germline ends. The CDR3 covers 14 residues. CDR1 SEHNR and CDR2 FQNEAQ come from the germline V gene (reference sequence). The CDR3 DNA is TGTGCCAGCAGCTTAAGACAGATTAACAATGAGCAGTTCTTC. This translates into CASSLRQINNEQFF.

This clonotype has only a few counts. This chain joins TRBV28 and TRBJ1-4, with a tentative D call TRBD1 (6 bases). The CDR3 consists of 17 residues. The ends were cut back, 7 bases at V and 0 bases at J, with 18 bases in the middle. Germline CDR1 reads MDHEN; CDR2 reads SYDVKM. CDR3 bases: TGTGCCAGCACTCCCCTGGTTGGGGGCCCAACTAATGAAAAACTGTTTTTT. Protein: CASTPLVGGPTNEKLFF.

This clonotype was observed a handful of times. V gene TRBV5-1 combines with J gene TRBJ2-7, with D unresolved. There are 12 residues in the CDR3. The V end lost 0 bases, the J end lost 5 bases, and 6 bases lay between the germline ends. Germline values: CDR1 SGHRS, CDR2 YFSETQ. CDR3 sequence reads: CASSLAGHEQYF. CDR3 bases: TGCGCCAGCAGCTTGGCGGGCCACGAGCAGTACTTC.

This clonotype was detected only a few times. In DNA form, the CDR3 reads TGTGCCAGCAGCTCGACAGGGACAGAGACCCAGTACTTC. Its translation is CASSSTGTETQYF. The chain is built from TRBV12-3 or TRBV12-4 and TRBJ2-5; 7 bases fit TRBD1. V gave up 6 bases and J gave up 4 bases; unmatched junction bases: 5. The CDR3 is 13 amino acids.

The chain is built from TRBV4-3 and TRBJ1-1; D is unresolved. Trimming removed 0 bases from V and 1 base from J, with 6 bases in between. The CDR3 length is 14 residues. Germline lookup yields CDR1 LGHNA and CDR2 YSLEER. CDR3 in DNA: TGCGCCAGCAGCCAAGAAGCCGGGAACACTGAAGCTTTCTTT. Amino acid sequence: CASSQEAGNTEAFF.

The rearrangement joins TRBV3-1 to TRBJ2-7, with a tentative D call TRBD2 (7 bases). V lost 0 bases and J lost 0, with 9 bases in between. The germline CDR1 and CDR2 sequences are LGHDT and YNNKEL (reference sequence). There are 15 residues in the CDR3. This CDR3 is CASSQEAGASYEQYF. DNA of the CDR3: TGTGCCAGCAGCCAAGAGGCGGGGGCCTCCTACGAGCAGTACTTC.

This clonotype has just a few counts. V and J are TRBV4-1 and TRBJ1-1, with D maybe TRBD1 (6 bases). Germline V gene lookup returns CDR1 MGHRA and CDR2 YSYEKL. This CDR3 has 15 residues. With 1 base removed from V and 1 base from J, the gap between germline ends came to 10 bases. CDR3 loop: CASSQVGTKNTEAFF. CDR3 coding DNA: TGCGCCAGCAGCCAAGTCGGGACAAAGAACACTGAAGCTTTCTTT.

The rearrangement joins TRBV28 to TRBJ2-1; no reliable D call. This CDR3 contains 9 residues. The germline gives CDR1 MDHEN, CDR2 SYDVKM. Between the trimmed V and J ends, which lost 9 bases and 6 bases, there was a span of 3 bases. The CDR3 DNA follows: TGTGCCAGGATCAATGAGCAGTTCTTC. It codes for CARINEQFF.

CDR3 amino acids: CASSFHTVSETQYF. As DNA, the CDR3 is TGCGCCAGCAGTTTCCACACCGTGTCAGAGACCCAGTACTTC. The chain recombines TRBV5-1 with TRBJ2-5; D is undetermined. This CDR3 has 14 residues. Germline V gene lookup returns CDR1 SGHRS and CDR2 YFSETQ. V was clipped by 5 bases and J by 4 bases, with 15 bases between them. The full variable domain, with the rest looked up from reference TRBV5-1 and TRBJ2-5, is KAGVTQTPRYLIKTRGQQVTLSCSPISGHRSVSWYQQTPGQGLQFLFEYFSETQRNKGNFPGRFSGRQFSNSRSEMNVSTLELGDSALYLCASSFHTVSETQYFGPGTRLLVL.

The chain links TRBV9 to TRBJ2-5; TRBD2 agrees at 7 bases. The CDR3 runs 14 residues. Losses at the gene ends were 0 bases for V and 2 bases for J; bases not matched to a gene: 1. Per germline, CDR1 SGDLS and CDR2 YYNGEE. The CDR3 sequence is CASSVVGGQETQYF. Written as DNA, the CDR3 is TGTGCCAGCAGCGTAGTGGGGGGGCAAGAGACCCAGTACTTC.

This clonotype was seen more than once but under ten times. The chain recombines TRBV6-2 or TRBV6-3 with TRBJ1-1; D is uncertain. The CDR3 sequence is 14 residues long. CDR1 and CDR2 (germline): MNHEY, SVGEGT. V gave up 2 bases and J gave up 0 bases, with 7 bases separating them. The CDR3 sequence: CASSYRRLNTEAFF. The CDR3 nucleotides read TGTGCCAGCAGTTACCGCAGACTGAACACTGAAGCTTTCTTT.

This clonotype was detected only a few times. The chain is built from TRBV5-1 and TRBJ2-4; a possible D gene is TRBD2 (5 bases). Trimming took off 3 bases at V and 8 bases at J, with 6 bases between the two ends. The CDR3 contains 11 residues. The germline CDR1 and CDR2 sequences are SGHRS and YFSETQ. The CDR3 nucleotides read TGCGCCAGCAGCTACGGGGACATTCAGTACTTC. Encoded protein: CASSYGDIQYF.

In this sample, this clonotype turned up a few times. J is TRBJ2-3 and V is TRBV12-3 or TRBV12-4; no definite D call. Trimming cost V 3 bases and J 1 base, with 23 bases left between them. The CDR3 loop spans 19 amino acids. As DNA, the CDR3 is TGTGCCAGCAGTTTGGACCCCTCTGTGGGCTCTCCTGGCACAGATACGCAGTATTTT. It codes for CASSLDPSVGSPGTDTQYF.

This clonotype occurred a few times. The rearrangement uses TRBV3-1 and TRBJ1-1; D is unclear. CDR3 length equals 13 residues. Germline assignment: CDR1 LGHDT and CDR2 YNNKEL (reference sequence). V was shortened by 4 bases and J by 6 bases, with 12 bases between the two germline ends. CDR3 DNA sequence: TGTGCCAGCAGCCCCTCAGCGGCGGCTGAAGCTTTCTTT. Translation gives CASSPSAAAEAFF.

This clonotype was seen only a few times. This chain joins TRBV7-2 and TRBJ2-5; no firm D call. CDR1 is SGHTA, CDR2 FQGNSA, per germline. The CDR3 extends over 14 amino acids. Trimming stripped 3 bases from V and 5 bases from J, with 13 bases between. Here the CDR3 reads CASSFTRGVETQYF. The CDR3 DNA follows: TGTGCCAGCAGCTTTACCAGAGGAGTGGAGACCCAGTACTTC.

This sequence joins TRBV7-2 and TRBJ2-1, with D unclear. Germline V gene data show CDR1 as SGHTA and CDR2 as FQGNSA. Trimming shortened V by 5 bases and J by 9 bases, and 17 bases separated the two germline ends. This CDR3 has 14 amino acids. The CDR3 sequence: CASSRLWGPGEQFF. CDR3 sequence (DNA): TGTGCCAGCAGCCGTCTGTGGGGTCCTGGTGAGCAGTTCTTC. Combining the CDR3 with reference TRBV7-2 and TRBJ2-1 gives the whole variable domain GAGVSQSPSNKVTEKGKDVELRCDPISGHTALYWYRQSLGQGLEFLIYFQGNSAPDKSGLPSDRFSAERTGGSVSTLTIQRTQQEDSAVYLCASSRLWGPGEQFFGPGTRLTVL.

In this sample, this clonotype turned up a few times. V usage is TRBV5-1 and J usage is TRBJ2-1; perhaps TRBD2 as D (6 bases). The V and J ends lost 2 bases and 10 bases respectively, with 10 bases between them. CDR3 size: 12 residues. Germline CDR1 reads SGHRS; CDR2 reads YFSETQ. The CDR3 DNA sequence: TGCGCCAGCAGCTTAGGGACTGGCGAGCAGTTCTTC. Translating gives CASSLGTGEQFF.